This T cell receptor beta chain was recorded in a study of molecular identifiers for immune sequencing clone quantification. Study-wide findings and caveats: Naive cells had under 1% of molecules in clones above 20 RNA copies, effectors over 98%.

This clonotype has more than one count but fewer than ten. What it binds is unknown. TCRdb redid the calling of the PCR reads with MiXCR, one entry per CDR3 protein. The sample yields over 90,000 distinct CDR3 sequences, less than 35% seen once. V was pared by 6 bases and J by 3 bases, with 18 bases between. CDR3 length: 15 residues. Looked up from germline, CDR1 is LNHDA and CDR2 is SQIVND (reference sequence). The TCR sequence derives from a human donor in good health. Some libraries in this study had Jurkat cell RNA spiked in. This sequence joins TRBV19 and TRBJ2-7, with TRBD1 as a possible D gene (5 bases). The specimen sequenced was naive CD8+ T cells from blood, with Jurkat cell RNA spiked in. Regarding subset: FACS-sorted CD8+CD4-CCR7+CD45RA+ naive T cells. The CDR3 DNA sequence: TGTGCCAGTAGCCCAGCCAGGACACCTCTCTACGAGCAGTACTTC. Encoded protein: CASSPARTPLYEQYF.